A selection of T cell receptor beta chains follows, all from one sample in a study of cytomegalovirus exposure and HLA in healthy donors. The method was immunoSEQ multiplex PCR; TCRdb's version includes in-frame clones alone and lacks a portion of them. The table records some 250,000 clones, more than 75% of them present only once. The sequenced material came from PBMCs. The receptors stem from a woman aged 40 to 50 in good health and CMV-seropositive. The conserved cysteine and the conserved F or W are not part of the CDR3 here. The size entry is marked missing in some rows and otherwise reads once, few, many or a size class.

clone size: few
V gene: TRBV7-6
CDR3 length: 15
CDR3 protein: ASSLWTSGGASGEQF

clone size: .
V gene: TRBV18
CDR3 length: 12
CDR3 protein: ASSPRRDIYEQY

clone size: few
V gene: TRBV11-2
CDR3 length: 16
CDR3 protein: ASSLVSLWTSGSETQY

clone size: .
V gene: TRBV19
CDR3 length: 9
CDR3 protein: ASSILDTQY

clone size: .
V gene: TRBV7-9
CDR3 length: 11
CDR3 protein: ASSLDTGYGYT

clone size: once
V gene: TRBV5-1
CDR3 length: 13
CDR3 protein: ASREGQGIYQPQH

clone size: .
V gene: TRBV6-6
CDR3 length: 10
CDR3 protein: ASTPDFYGYT

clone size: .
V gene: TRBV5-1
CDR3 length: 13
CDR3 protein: ASSGTGGRSEKLF

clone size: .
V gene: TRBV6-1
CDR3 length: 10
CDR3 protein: ASGGQGNEQY

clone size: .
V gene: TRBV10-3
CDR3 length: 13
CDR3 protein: ASGSRDSPNQPQH

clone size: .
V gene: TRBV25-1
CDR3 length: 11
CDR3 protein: ASSLTGFKGYT